These 10 T cell receptor beta chains came from one sample sequenced in a study of cytomegalovirus exposure and HLA in healthy donors. The PCR employed 60 Vbeta primers together with 13 Jbeta primers. Produced via immunoSEQ multiplex PCR; TCRdb's table is partial and in-frame only. The repertoire consists of about 77,000 clones, with over 65% occurring once and the leading ten covering around 4.3%. What was sequenced was PBMCs. These receptors all stem from a man aged 40-49 years in good health and CMV-seronegative.

Only one count was recorded for this clone. The V gene is TRBV5-1, the J gene TRBJ2-7, with 7 nucleotides matching TRBD1. Germline V gene lookup returns CDR1 SGHRS and CDR2 YFSETQ. CDR3 length equals 15 residues. The V and J ends lost 2 bases and 0 bases, in that order; junction bases with no gene match: 5. This CDR3 is CASSFGQATSYEQYF. The CDR3 nucleotides read TGCGCCAGCAGCTTCGGACAGGCAACCTCCTACGAGCAGTACTTC.

Within the sample, this clone is large. The chain joins TRBV2 to TRBJ2-1, with 9 bases matching TRBD1. The trim removed 4 bases at V and 6 bases at J, leaving 1 base unmatched. The CDR3 spans 13 residues. Germline V CDR1 and CDR2: SNHLY, FYNNEI. CDR3 DNA sequence: TGTGCCAGCAGTGCGACAGGGGGCAATGAGCAGTTCTTC. This codes for CASSATGGNEQFF.

V gene TRBV5-4 combines with J gene TRBJ2-3, with no clear D. Trimming took 0 bases from V and 0 from J, leaving 8 bases between them. This CDR3 is 15 amino acids long. The germline V gene has CDR1 SGHNT and CDR2 YYREEE (reference sequence). The CDR3 bases are TGTGCCAGCAGCTTGGGTGGGCAGAGCACAGATACGCAGTATTTT. It codes for CASSLGGQSTDTQYF. Variable domain in full (rest from reference TRBV5-4 and TRBJ2-3): ETGVTQSPTHLIKTRGQQVTLRCSSQSGHNTVSWYQQALGQGPQFIFQYYREEENGRGNFPPRFSGLQFPNYSSELNVNALELDDSALYLCASSLGGQSTDTQYFGPGTRLTVL.

The gene calls are TRBV15 and TRBJ2-3; 10 nucleotides match TRBD2. The ends lost 3 bases at V and 3 bases at J; junction bases unmatched: 6. There are 16 residues in the CDR3. CDR1 is LNHNV, CDR2 YYDKDF, per germline (reference sequence). CDR3 sequence: CATSSSAGGLTDTQYF. The CDR3 DNA reads TGTGCCACCAGCAGTTCAGCGGGAGGGTTAACAGATACGCAGTATTTT.

The J gene is TRBJ2-7, the V gene TRBV7-8; the match to TRBD2 covers 9 bases. Germline CDR1 and CDR2: SGHVS and FQNEAQ. V lost 6 bases, J lost 3 bases, and 6 bases stayed unmatched. CDR3 length equals 14 residues. CDR3 protein: CASSTGLAGYEQYF. The CDR3 coding sequence is TGTGCCAGCAGTACGGGACTAGCTGGCTACGAGCAGTACTTC.

This chain connects TRBV19 to TRBJ2-5, with a possible D match to TRBD2 (5 bases). V was shortened by 5 bases and J by 1 base, with 11 bases between the two germline ends. The CDR3 is 14 residues long. CDR1 is LNHDA and CDR2 is SQIVND in the germline V gene (reference sequence). This chain's CDR3 is CASSALEGQETQYF. The CDR3 DNA reads TGTGCCAGTAGTGCCCTCGAGGGCCAAGAGACCCAGTACTTC.

J is TRBJ2-7 and V is TRBV4-1, with 9 positions matching TRBD2. Unmatched junction bases numbered 14, after V lost 5 bases and J lost 3 bases. Germline V CDR1 and CDR2: MGHRA, YSYEKL. The CDR3 sequence is 17 residues long. CDR3 amino acids: CASSSGEGTSRFYEQYF. The CDR3, as DNA: TGCGCCAGCAGCTCGGGAGAGGGGACTAGCCGATTCTACGAGCAGTACTTC.

V is TRBV30 and J is TRBJ2-5, with D maybe TRBD2 (6 bases). Germline lookup yields CDR1 GTSNPN and CDR2 SVGIG (reference sequence). The V gene lost 2 bases and the J gene lost 5 bases, with 18 bases spanning the gap. This CDR3 has 15 amino acids. CDR3 amino acids: CAWSPNRLGAETQYF. The CDR3 DNA follows: TGTGCCTGGAGTCCTAACCGACTAGGTGCCGAGACCCAGTACTTC. The full variable domain, completed using reference TRBV30 and TRBJ2-5, is SQTIHQWPATLVQPVGSPLSLECTVEGTSNPNLYWYRQAAGRGLQLLFYSVGIGQISSEVPQNLSASRPQDRQFILSSKKLLLSDSGFYLCAWSPNRLGAETQYFGPGTRLLVL.

The chain is built from TRBV29-1 and TRBJ2-2, with 15 bases identical to TRBD2. Per the germline V gene, CDR1 is SQVTM and CDR2 is ANQGSEA. The CDR3 contains 18 residues. V was pared by 3 bases and J by 2 bases, with 7 bases of the junction left unmatched. The CDR3 region has the DNA TGCAGCGTTGACCGAGGACTAGCGGGAGGGCTTAACACCGGGGAGCTGTTTTTT. Translated, it gives CSVDRGLAGGLNTGELFF.

The chain recombines TRBV19 with TRBJ1-5, with D unclear. The length of the CDR3 is 16 residues. V shed 1 base and J shed 7 bases, with 17 bases lying between them. Germline loops: CDR1 LNHDA, CDR2 SQIVND (reference sequence). CDR3 sequence: CASSIVQVLPSQPQHF. The DNA for the CDR3 is TGTGCCAGTAGTATAGTCCAGGTTCTTCCCTCACAGCCCCAGCATTTT.